These 26 T cell receptor beta chains originate from one sample sequenced in a study of blood T cell repertoires in COVID-19. Assay: immunoSEQ multiplex PCR; the TCRdb copy retains only in-frame clones and omits some. Among tens of thousands of clones listed, over 75% were seen once. The material sequenced was peripheral blood. These receptors were taken from a woman older than 75 with acute or convalescent COVID-19.

The J gene is TRBJ1-1, the V gene TRBV18; 9 nucleotides line up with TRBD1. Germline V gene sequence: CDR1 KGHSH, CDR2 LQKENI. This CDR3 region has 15 residues. V lost 5 bases and J lost 2; bases outside the gene matches: 6. CDR3 sequence reads: CASSAGTGSNTEAFF. The DNA of the CDR3 is TGTGCCAGCTCAGCGGGGACAGGGTCAAACACTGAAGCTTTCTTT.

This rearrangement joins TRBV2 to TRBJ2-3; TRBD1 agrees at 9 bases. The V and J ends lost 6 bases and 2 bases, in that order; junction bases with no gene match: 3. Germline CDR1 is SNHLY and CDR2 is FYNNEI. The CDR3 runs to 14 residues. This CDR3 reads CASRDRGSTDTQYF. CDR3 DNA: TGTGCCAGCAGAGACAGGGGGTCCACAGATACGCAGTATTTT. Looking up the rest from reference TRBV2 and TRBJ2-3 gives the full variable domain: EPEVTQTPSHQVTQMGQEVILRCVPISNHLYFYWYRQILGQKVEFLVSFYNNEISEKSEIFDDQFSVERPDGSNFTLKIRSTKLEDSAMYFCASRDRGSTDTQYFGPGTRLTVL.

The rearrangement links TRBV19 to TRBJ1-5; 7 bases agree with TRBD1. CDR1 is LNHDA and CDR2 is SQIVND in the germline V gene (reference sequence). V lost 4 bases, J lost 2 bases, and 2 bases stayed unmatched. This CDR3 spans 14 amino acids. The CDR3 region has the DNA TGTGCCAGTAGTAAAACAGGGGGCAATCAGCCCCAGCATTTT. Its translation is CASSKTGGNQPQHF.

The rearrangement links TRBV4-3 to TRBJ1-2; no firm D call. The CDR3 length is 16 residues. V was cut by 0 bases and J by 5 bases, with 16 bases left in between. Germline V CDR1 and CDR2: LGHNA, YSLEER. The CDR3 bases are TGCGCCAGCAGCCAAGAGTGGGCAGGCTCCCGGTATGGCTACACCTTC. It translates to CASSQEWAGSRYGYTF.

The V gene is TRBV7-9, the J gene TRBJ1-1; no definite D call. CDR1 is SEHNR, CDR2 FQNEAQ, per germline (reference sequence). CDR3 length equals 12 residues. Trimming shortened V by 5 bases and J by 7 bases, and 11 bases separated the two germline ends. This CDR3 is CASSVESGEAFF. The CDR3, as DNA: TGTGCCAGCAGCGTGGAATCGGGTGAAGCTTTCTTT.

The chain couples TRBV10-2 to TRBJ2-3; possible D gene TRBD2, 6 bases. Trimming took off 6 bases at V and 6 bases at J, with 13 bases between the two ends. The germline V gene has CDR1 WSHSY and CDR2 SAAADI. CDR3 length equals 13 residues. Written as DNA, the CDR3 is TGCGCCAGCAGGCCGGCGGGGCGCGATACGCAGTATTTT. Amino acids: CASRPAGRDTQYF.

CDR3 loop: CASSHNLGGSGNTIYF. CDR3 sequence (DNA): TGTGCCAGCAGCCATAACCTCGGGGGCTCTGGAAACACCATATATTTT. V and J are TRBV3-1 (or the pseudogene TRBV3-2) and TRBJ1-3; perhaps TRBD1 as D (5 bases). Germline lookup yields CDR1 LGHDT and CDR2 YNNKEL (reference sequence). Trimming took 3 bases from V and 0 from J, leaving 12 bases between them. This CDR3 has 16 amino acids.

The rearrangement joins TRBV28 to TRBJ1-1; TRBD1 matches 7 bases. V gave up 0 bases and J gave up 5 bases; unmatched junction bases: 6. The V gene's germline CDR1 is MDHEN and CDR2 SYDVKM. This CDR3 region has 15 residues. Here the CDR3 reads CASSLWAGGRTEAFF. CDR3 nucleotide sequence: TGTGCCAGCAGTTTATGGGCAGGGGGACGGACTGAAGCTTTCTTT.

The chain has TRBV3-1 (or the pseudogene TRBV3-2) and TRBJ2-7, with 12 bases lining up with TRBD1. The CDR3 is made up of 17 amino acids. Germline V CDR1 and CDR2: LGHDT, YNNKEL (reference sequence). With 1 base clipped from V and 5 bases from J, the junction kept 9 bases outside the gene matches. CDR3 residues: CASSQVPSGTGGHEQYF. In nucleotides, the CDR3 is TGTGCCAGCAGCCAAGTCCCATCCGGGACAGGGGGCCACGAGCAGTACTTC.

The chain joins TRBV30 to TRBJ2-1, with D maybe TRBD1 (6 bases). The CDR3 loop spans 13 amino acids. Looked up from germline, CDR1 is GTSNPN and CDR2 is SVGIG (reference sequence). With 0 bases removed from V and 4 bases from J, the gap between germline ends came to 7 bases. CDR3 region: CAWSVQGYNEQFF. The CDR3 DNA is TGTGCCTGGAGTGTACAGGGATACAATGAGCAGTTCTTC.

The rearrangement links TRBV6-5 to TRBJ1-1, with D unresolved. V was pared by 2 bases and J by 4 bases, with 11 bases between. The V gene's germline CDR1 is MNHEY and CDR2 SVGAGI. The CDR3 contains 14 residues. The DNA of the CDR3 is TGTGCCAGCAGTTACGGCCAGAAAATCACTGAAGCTTTCTTT. Its protein product is CASSYGQKITEAFF.

The chain couples TRBV29-1 to TRBJ2-1; 7 bases agree with TRBD1. The V gene's germline CDR1 is SQVTM and CDR2 ANQGSEA. The junction had 11 bases not matched to a gene; V was cut back by 3 bases and J by 3 bases. The CDR3 length is 16 residues. CDR3 sequence (DNA): TGCAGCGTTGACTACGACAGGGAGTCTGTCTACAATGAGCAGTTCTTC. It codes for CSVDYDRESVYNEQFF.

V gene TRBV6-2 or TRBV6-3 combines with J gene TRBJ1-1, with D possibly matching TRBD1 (6 bases). Germline CDR1 MNHEY, CDR2 SVGEGT. Trimming took 4 bases from V and 5 from J, leaving 23 bases between them. The CDR3 is 17 amino acids. CDR3 region: CASSFPSPGHMRTEAFF. CDR3 nucleotide sequence: TGTGCCAGCAGTTTCCCTTCTCCGGGACACATGCGAACTGAAGCTTTCTTT.

The gene calls are TRBV3-1 (or the pseudogene TRBV3-2) and TRBJ1-1; 11 bases align to TRBD1. Germline V gives CDR1 LGHDT, CDR2 YNNKEL (reference sequence). J lost 5 bases, V lost 4 bases, and 3 bases had no gene match. The CDR3 consists of 14 residues. CDR3 sequence: CASSRGTGGTEAFF. The CDR3 region has the DNA TGTGCCAGCAGCCGTGGGACAGGGGGAACTGAAGCTTTCTTT.

DNA for the CDR3: TGTGCCAGTAGCCAGGGAGGAGAGACCCAGTACTTC. It specifies CASSQGGETQYF. This chain connects TRBV19 to TRBJ2-5; possibly TRBD2 for D (6 bases). V was cut by 6 bases and J by 4 bases, with 9 bases left in between. Germline V gene data show CDR1 as LNHDA and CDR2 as SQIVND (reference sequence). The CDR3 loop spans 12 amino acids.

V gene TRBV7-2 combines with J gene TRBJ2-4, with 10 nucleotides matching TRBD2. Germline loops: CDR1 SGHTA, CDR2 FQGNSA. The ends lost 2 bases at V and 1 base at J; junction bases unmatched: 11. There are 19 residues in the CDR3. In DNA form, the CDR3 reads TGTGCCAGCAGCTTAAGCGCTAGCGGGGGACCCGGGGCCAAAAACATTCAGTACTTC. Its protein product is CASSLSASGGPGAKNIQYF.

This chain links TRBV6-5 with TRBJ2-1, with 16 bases identical to TRBD2. Looked up from germline, CDR1 is MNHEY and CDR2 is SVGAGI. J was trimmed by 9 bases and V by 7 bases; bases with no gene match: 6. The CDR3 contains 15 residues. CDR3 protein: CASTPGLAGGSEQFF. The CDR3 DNA follows: TGTGCCAGCACCCCGGGACTAGCGGGGGGGAGTGAGCAGTTCTTC.

This clone has just a few counts. The chain links TRBV9 to TRBJ2-7, with a possible D match to TRBD2 (6 bases). The CDR3 is 17 residues long. The germline V and J ends were trimmed by 4 bases and 0 bases, with 20 bases remaining between them. CDR1 and CDR2 from the germline V gene are SGDLS and YYNGEE. The CDR3: CASSPRPLGGASYEQYF. CDR3 in DNA: TGTGCCAGCAGCCCTCGGCCCTTGGGCGGGGCCTCCTACGAGCAGTACTTC.

The chain couples TRBV7-2 to TRBJ1-2; 8 bases are a match to TRBD1. V shed 5 bases, J shed 3 bases, and the junction held 2 bases outside the gene matches. CDR3 size: 13 residues. Germline V gives CDR1 SGHTA, CDR2 FQGNSA. The CDR3 loop reads CASSPTGDYGYTF. The CDR3 region has the DNA TGTGCCAGCAGCCCGACAGGGGACTATGGCTACACCTTC. Complete variable domain (other parts from reference TRBV7-2 and TRBJ1-2): GAGVSQSPSNKVTEKGKDVELRCDPISGHTALYWYRQSLGQGLEFLIYFQGNSAPDKSGLPSDRFSAERTGGSVSTLTIQRTQQEDSAVYLCASSPTGDYGYTFGSGTRLTVV.

V gene TRBV4-1 combines with J gene TRBJ2-2, with TRBD2 identical over 10 bases. Trimming cost V 0 bases and J 0 bases; bases outside gene matches: 10. This CDR3 has 20 amino acids. Germline assignment: CDR1 MGHRA and CDR2 YSYEKL. The CDR3 nucleotides read TGCGCCAGCAGCCAAGATAAGTACCTAGCGGGGGCCCCGAACACCGGGGAGCTGTTTTTT. This sequence encodes CASSQDKYLAGAPNTGELFF.

V gene TRBV28 combines with J gene TRBJ1-6; no firm D call. Germline CDR1 is MDHEN and CDR2 is SYDVKM. V was cut by 7 bases and J by 12 bases, with 16 bases left in between. This CDR3 has 13 amino acids. CDR3 loop: CASTRAPQEPLHF. CDR3 bases: TGTGCCAGCACGCGAGCACCCCAAGAACCCCTCCACTTT.

V and J are TRBV5-1 and TRBJ2-2; TRBD2 matches 9 bases. V was clipped by 2 bases and J by 1 base; unmatched bases: 3. CDR3 length: 16 amino acids. CDR1 is SGHRS and CDR2 is YFSETQ in the germline V gene. The CDR3 nucleotides read TGCGCCAGCAGCTTATCGACTAGCGGGAACACCGGGGAGCTGTTTTTT. This gives the protein CASSLSTSGNTGELFF.

The chain employs TRBV5-6 and TRBJ1-6, with 7 bases identical to TRBD1. From germline, CDR1 is SGHDT and CDR2 YYEEEE. The CDR3 loop spans 18 amino acids. J was trimmed by 7 bases and V by 3 bases; bases with no gene match: 16. CDR3 nucleotide sequence: TGTGCCAGCAGCTGGAGGGACCGGGACAGATACATCAATTCACCCCTCCACTTT. Protein sequence: CASSWRDRDRYINSPLHF.

This clone was seen a single time. The V gene is TRBV11-3, the J gene TRBJ2-1, with D uncertain. The germline V gene has CDR1 SGHNT and CDR2 YENEEA. The germline V and J ends were trimmed by 2 bases and 8 bases, with 13 bases remaining between them. This CDR3 is built from 14 residues. CDR3 loop: CASSLSRSADEQFF. Here the CDR3 DNA reads TGTGCCAGCAGCTTATCAAGGTCGGCGGATGAGCAGTTCTTC.

The rearrangement links TRBV9 to TRBJ2-7, with D perhaps TRBD1 (6 bases). The CDR3 contains 15 residues. Trimming removed 2 bases at V and 0 bases at J, with 12 bases between. CDR1 and CDR2 (germline): SGDLS, YYNGEE. CDR3 sequence: CASSVGTLSSYEQYF. The CDR3 DNA reads TGTGCCAGCAGCGTCGGGACATTGAGCTCCTACGAGCAGTACTTC. The whole variable domain, remainder taken from reference TRBV9 and TRBJ2-7, is DSGVTQTPKHLITATGQRVTLRCSPRSGDLSVYWYQQSLDQGLQFLIQYYNGEERAKGNILERFSAQQFPDLHSELNLSSLELGDSALYFCASSVGTLSSYEQYFGPGTRLTVT.

This chain links TRBV28 with TRBJ1-1, with D perhaps matching TRBD1 (5 bases). Germline-derived CDR1 and CDR2 are MDHEN and SYDVKM. Trimming shortened V by 7 bases and J by 4 bases, and 16 bases separated the two germline ends. This CDR3 contains 14 residues. CDR3 loop: CASMEGLRGTEAFF. In DNA, the CDR3 is TGTGCCAGCATGGAGGGACTTCGGGGCACTGAAGCTTTCTTT.